These T cell receptor beta chains were read from a single sample in a study of sequential checkpoint blockade in melanoma. Method: immunoSEQ multiplex PCR; TCRdb's copy keeps in-frame clones and lacks some. Of some 8,000 clones in the sample, 90% were seen once. Material: CD8+ T cells sorted from blood (inferred from file names), obtained from a patient given nivolumab and ipilimumab in sequence. The receptor source for this set is a human donor with melanoma. Both conserved end residues are part of each CDR3. Fields, in order: V gene, CDR3 protein.

TRBV28,CASSLTAREKLFF
TRBV9,CASSSLGQGSGNTIYF
TRBV6-5,CASNSRDSLDTEAFF
TRBV5-5,CASSPLTGQGAYEQYF
TRBV23-1,CASSQIRSGQLGNTIYF
TRBV27,CASSATGADQPQHF
TRBV11-2,CASSSSGTTGEKLFF
TRBV9,CASSPVRGPSGNTIYF
TRBV9,CASSASIFEQGTSGNTIYF
TRBV7-2,CASSLTTGTNTEAFF
TRBV7-9,CASSLDHPGSEAFF
TRBV9,CASSIAGLSGNTIYF
TRBV7-9,CASSLGSYEQYF
TRBV7-9,CASSLDRSYYEQYF
TRBV28,CASSWTDAEQYF